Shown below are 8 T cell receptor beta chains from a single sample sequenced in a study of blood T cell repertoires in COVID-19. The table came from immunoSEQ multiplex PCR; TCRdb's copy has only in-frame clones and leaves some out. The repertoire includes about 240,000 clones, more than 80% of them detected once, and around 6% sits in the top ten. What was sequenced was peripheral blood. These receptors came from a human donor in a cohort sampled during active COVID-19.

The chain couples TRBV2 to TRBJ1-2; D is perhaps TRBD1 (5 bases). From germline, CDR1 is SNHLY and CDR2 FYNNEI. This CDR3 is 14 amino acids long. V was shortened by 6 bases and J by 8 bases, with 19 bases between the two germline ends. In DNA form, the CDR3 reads TGTGCCAGCAGGGAGGGGTTACTAAGAGGCGGCTACACCTTC. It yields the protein CASREGLLRGGYTF.

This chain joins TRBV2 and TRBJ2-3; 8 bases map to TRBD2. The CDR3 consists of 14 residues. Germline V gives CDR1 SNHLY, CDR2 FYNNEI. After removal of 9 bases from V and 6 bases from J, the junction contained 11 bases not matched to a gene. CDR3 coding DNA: TGTGCCAGTCGGGGGGGGATTTCCCTGGATACGCAGTATTTT. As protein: CASRGGISLDTQYF.

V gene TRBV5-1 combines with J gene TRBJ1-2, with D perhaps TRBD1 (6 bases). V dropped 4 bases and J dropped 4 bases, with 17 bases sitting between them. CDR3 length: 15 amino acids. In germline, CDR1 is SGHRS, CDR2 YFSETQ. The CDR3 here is CASSVDHPGVYGYTF. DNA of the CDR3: TGCGCCAGCAGCGTGGACCATCCAGGGGTCTATGGCTACACCTTC.

CDR3 DNA: TGTGCCAGCACTGTTAAGCCGGGACAGGGGAACTATGGCTACACCTTC. It specifies CASTVKPGQGNYGYTF. J is TRBJ1-2 and V is TRBV19; 10 positions agree with TRBD1. Trimming took 9 bases from V and 2 from J; bases not matched to a gene: 12. The CDR3 is 16 residues long. The germline gives CDR1 LNHDA, CDR2 SQIVND (reference sequence).

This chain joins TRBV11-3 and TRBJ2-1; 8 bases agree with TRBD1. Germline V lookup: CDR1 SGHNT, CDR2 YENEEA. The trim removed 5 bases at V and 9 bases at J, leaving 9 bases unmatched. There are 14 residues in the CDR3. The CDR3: CASSPGQGSSEQFF. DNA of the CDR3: TGTGCCAGCAGCCCCGGACAGGGTTCGAGTGAGCAGTTCTTC.

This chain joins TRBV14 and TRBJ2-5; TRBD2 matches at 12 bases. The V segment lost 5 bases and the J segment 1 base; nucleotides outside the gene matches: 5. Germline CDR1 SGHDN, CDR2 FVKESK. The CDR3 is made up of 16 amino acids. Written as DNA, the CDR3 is TGTGCCAGCAGCGCGCTACTAGCGGGGGGCCAAGAGACCCAGTACTTC. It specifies CASSALLAGGQETQYF.

The CDR3 coding sequence is TGTGCCAGCAGCACCGGGACAGGGAGGGGTGAAAAACTGTTTTTT. This gives the protein CASSTGTGRGEKLFF. The chain carries TRBV11-2 and TRBJ1-4; 9 positions agree with TRBD1. Per germline, CDR1 SGHAT and CDR2 FQNNGV. The CDR3 covers 15 residues. Trimming removed 5 bases from V and 7 bases from J; junction bases left unmatched: 8.

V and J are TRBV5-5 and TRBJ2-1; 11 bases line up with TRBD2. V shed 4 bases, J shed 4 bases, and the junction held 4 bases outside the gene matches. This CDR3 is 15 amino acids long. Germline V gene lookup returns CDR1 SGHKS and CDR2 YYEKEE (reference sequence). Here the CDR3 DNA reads TGTGCCAGCAGCGCCGGGACTAGCGGATACAATGAGCAGTTCTTC. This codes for CASSAGTSGYNEQFF.